The 30 T cell receptor beta chains below all came from one sample that was sequenced in a study of blood T cell repertoires in COVID-19 (dated by TCRdb to 2020 to 2021). The protocol used for the library was the immunoSEQ multiplex PCR assay. This immuneACCESS table, as held by TCRdb, lists in-frame sequences with V and J called but not all clones. Of the missing ones, under half trace to an unresolved V gene in checked studies; the others have no known cause. This sample gives 150,000 to 200,000 clones in total; around four fifths of them show up just once. The top ten hold less than 20% of the sample. Material for sequencing was peripheral blood. These receptors came from a woman aged 80 or over with acute or convalescent COVID-19.

This clone was observed a single time. The V and J genes are TRBV21-1 and TRBJ1-3; the D call of TRBD1 is as the table states it, not checked on the DNA. TRBV21-1 is flagged as a pseudogene. CDR3 length: 18 residues. The CDR3 loop is CASSKIVTGNRSGNTIYF. In nucleotides, the CDR3 is TGTGCCAGCAGCAAAATCGTCACAGGGAATCGATCTGGAAACACCATATATTTT.

This clone was observed many times. In the same sample, other DNA sequences code for this CDR3. V is TRBV10-1 and J is TRBJ1-5; D is unresolved. CDR1 is WNHNN and CDR2 is SYGVQD in the germline V gene (reference sequence). V was cut by 3 bases and J by 6 bases, with 6 bases left in between. There are 12 residues in the CDR3. Here the CDR3 DNA reads TGCGCCAGCAGTGAAAGCGGTCAGCCCCAGCATTTT. This gives the protein CASSESGQPQHF.

V usage is TRBV23-1 and J usage is TRBJ1-4; 8 bases are a match to TRBD1. TRBV23-1 belongs to the ORF category, with a function that is uncertain. The junction had 13 bases not matched to a gene; V was cut back by 7 bases and J by 6 bases. The CDR3 runs 16 residues. Here the CDR3 reads CASTLAASGGDEKLFF. CDR3 nucleotide sequence: TGCGCCAGCACTCTTGCTGCCTCAGGGGGCGATGAAAAACTGTTTTTT.

This clone came up a few times. The rearrangement joins TRBV7-2 to TRBJ2-1; D uncertain. The germline gives CDR1 SGHTA, CDR2 FQGNSA. The CDR3 is 15 amino acids. V was trimmed by 5 bases and J by 6 bases, leaving 17 bases between them. CDR3 loop: CASSLFTYPGNEQFF. CDR3 sequence (DNA): TGTGCCAGCAGCCTATTTACATACCCGGGCAATGAGCAGTTCTTC.

The rearrangement uses TRBV7-9 and TRBJ2-2, with a tentative D call TRBD1 (5 bases). Germline V gene lookup returns CDR1 SEHNR and CDR2 FQNEAQ (reference sequence). This CDR3 has 15 amino acids. Trimming shortened V by 6 bases and J by 0 bases, and 11 bases separated the two germline ends. CDR3: CASSLGASNTGELFF. CDR3 nucleotides: TGTGCCAGCAGTCTTGGGGCTTCGAACACCGGGGAGCTGTTTTTT.

V and J are TRBV7-9 and TRBJ2-5; maybe TRBD2 (7 bases). This CDR3 is built from 13 residues. V was shortened by 10 bases and J by 5 bases, with 17 bases between the two germline ends. Germline CDR1 reads SEHNR; CDR2 reads FQNEAQ (reference sequence). CDR3 sequence reads: CATERGQGETQYF. As DNA, the CDR3 is TGTGCCACCGAGCGGGGCCAGGGGGAGACCCAGTACTTC.

This sequence joins TRBV7-8 and TRBJ1-1; TRBD1 matches 7 bases. Germline CDR1 SGHVS, CDR2 FQNEAQ. V gave up 4 bases and J gave up 0 bases; unmatched junction bases: 5. The CDR3 sequence is 15 residues long. Here the CDR3 DNA reads TGTGCCAGCAGCTCGACAGGGATAATGAACACTGAAGCTTTCTTT. Translating gives CASSSTGIMNTEAFF.

The chain uses TRBV18 and TRBJ2-3; TRBD2 matches 9 bases. The length of the CDR3 is 18 residues. Germline loops: CDR1 KGHSH, CDR2 LQKENI. J was trimmed by 2 bases and V by 4 bases; bases with no gene match: 13. The CDR3 is CASSRGLAGHSATDTQYF. CDR3 bases: TGTGCCAGCTCACGGGGCCTAGCGGGACACTCCGCCACAGATACGCAGTATTTT.

This chain joins TRBV5-4 and TRBJ2-5; 9 positions agree with TRBD1. With 3 bases clipped from V and 4 bases from J, the junction kept 7 bases outside the gene matches. The germline V gene has CDR1 SGHNT and CDR2 YYREEE (reference sequence). The CDR3 contains 15 residues. CDR3 bases: TGTGCCAGCAGCTCCCAGACAGGGGGTACAGAGACCCAGTACTTC. Translation gives CASSSQTGGTETQYF. Looking up the rest from reference TRBV5-4 and TRBJ2-5 gives the full variable domain: ETGVTQSPTHLIKTRGQQVTLRCSSQSGHNTVSWYQQALGQGPQFIFQYYREEENGRGNFPPRFSGLQFPNYSSELNVNALELDDSALYLCASSSQTGGTETQYFGPGTRLLVL.

The chain has TRBV3-1 (or the pseudogene TRBV3-2) and TRBJ2-6; D possibly corresponds to TRBD1 (5 bases). Between the trimmed V and J ends, which lost 4 bases and 0 bases, there was a span of 7 bases. Germline assignment: CDR1 LGHDT and CDR2 YNNKEL (reference sequence). CDR3 length equals 15 residues. The CDR3 loop reads CASSLGHSGANVLTF. The CDR3 region has the DNA TGTGCCAGCAGCCTTGGACACTCTGGGGCCAACGTCCTGACTTTC.

This chain links TRBV28 with TRBJ1-5; D uncertain. The CDR3 consists of 12 residues. CDR1 is MDHEN and CDR2 is SYDVKM in the germline V gene. V lost 4 bases and J lost 11, with 12 bases in between. Here the CDR3 DNA reads TGTGCCAGCAGTTCCACTGAGTTTTCCCAGCATTTT. Translation gives CASSSTEFSQHF.

This chain joins TRBV3-1 (or the pseudogene TRBV3-2) and TRBJ1-3, with D maybe TRBD1 (6 bases). The V and J ends lost 4 bases and 0 bases respectively, with 10 bases between them. This CDR3 is 15 amino acids long. Per the germline V gene, CDR1 is LGHDT and CDR2 is YNNKEL (reference sequence). The CDR3 DNA sequence: TGTGCCAGCAGCCCAATAGGGGGCTCTGGAAACACCATATATTTT. Its protein is CASSPIGGSGNTIYF.

As DNA, the CDR3 is TGTGCCAGCTCCCCTCCGGTGGGCGGGGGCCCTCAAGAGACCCAGTACTTC. It translates to CASSPPVGGGPQETQYF. This chain uses TRBV18 with TRBJ2-5; maybe TRBD2 (7 bases). The CDR3 consists of 17 residues. Germline V gene lookup returns CDR1 KGHSH and CDR2 LQKENI. Between the trimmed V and J ends, which lost 6 bases and 2 bases, there was a span of 22 bases.

CDR3 coding DNA: TGCGCCAGCAGCCCCGACGGGAAACGAGCTTTCTTT. Its protein product is CASSPDGKRAFF. The chain couples TRBV5-1 to TRBJ1-1; D ambiguous. This CDR3 contains 12 residues. From germline, CDR1 is SGHRS and CDR2 YFSETQ. Trimming cost V 4 bases and J 10 bases, with 14 bases left between them.

This chain connects TRBV24-1 to TRBJ1-2, with D possibly matching TRBD1 (5 bases). Trimming shortened V by 5 bases and J by 12 bases, and 18 bases separated the two germline ends. This CDR3 is 13 amino acids long. Per the germline V gene, CDR1 is KGHDR and CDR2 is SFDVKD. CDR3 DNA: TGTGCCACCAGTGGACCCGGCAGGGTCGGTCACACCTTC. Its translation is CATSGPGRVGHTF.

This chain connects TRBV7-8 to TRBJ2-5; 7 bases agree with TRBD1. The ends lost 0 bases at V and 3 bases at J; junction bases unmatched: 1. This CDR3 has 14 amino acids. Germline CDR1 is SGHVS and CDR2 is FQNEAQ. CDR3 region: CASSLATGEETQYF. The DNA of the CDR3 is TGTGCCAGCAGCTTAGCTACAGGGGAAGAGACCCAGTACTTC. Together with reference TRBV7-8 and TRBJ2-5, the CDR3 gives the full variable domain: GAGVSQSPRYKVAKRGQDVALRCDPISGHVSLFWYQQALGQGPEFLTYFQNEAQLDKSGLPSDRFFAERPEGSVSTLKIQRTQQEDSAVYLCASSLATGEETQYFGPGTRLLVL.

In its sample, this clone was seen a few times. The J gene is TRBJ2-3, the V gene TRBV27; TRBD1 matches at 7 bases. Germline CDR1 MNHEY, CDR2 SMNVEV (reference sequence). The trim removed 0 bases at V and 3 bases at J, leaving 6 bases unmatched. This CDR3 has 16 amino acids. The CDR3 region is CASSLSGTAQTDTQYF. The CDR3 nucleotides are TGTGCCAGCAGTTTATCCGGGACAGCTCAAACAGATACGCAGTATTTT.

The chain employs TRBV9 and TRBJ2-5, with D perhaps TRBD2 (6 bases). The germline V gene encodes CDR1 SGDLS and CDR2 YYNGEE. The length of the CDR3 is 17 residues. Trimming removed 4 bases at V and 5 bases at J, with 24 bases between. As DNA, the CDR3 is TGTGCCAGCAGCAGCCCCACGGGGGACGCGTCGTCTGAGACCCAGTACTTC. As protein: CASSSPTGDASSETQYF.

This clone was recorded once. The chain combines TRBV6-2 or TRBV6-3 with TRBJ2-1; 12 bases fit TRBD2. The CDR3 length is 16 residues. The germline V gene encodes CDR1 MNHEY and CDR2 SVGEGT. The junction had 6 bases not matched to a gene; V was cut back by 5 bases and J by 4 bases. In DNA form, the CDR3 reads TGTGCCAGCAGTCTAGCGGGGGGGGTATCGTACAATGAGCAGTTCTTC. Amino acid sequence: CASSLAGGVSYNEQFF.

The V and J genes are TRBV18 and TRBJ1-4, with a weak D call TRBD1 (5 bases). Looked up from germline, CDR1 is KGHSH and CDR2 is LQKENI. V gave up 6 bases and J gave up 8 bases, with 19 bases separating them. This CDR3 has 15 residues. CDR3 loop: CASSQTDSPNEKLFF. The CDR3 DNA follows: TGTGCCAGCTCCCAAACTGACAGCCCGAACGAAAAACTGTTTTTT.

The V call is TRBV2, the J call TRBJ1-1; 9 positions match TRBD1. The CDR3 has 15 amino acids. Germline CDR1 and CDR2: SNHLY and FYNNEI. Trimming at V came to 6 bases and at J to 4 bases, leaving 9 bases not matched to a gene. DNA for the CDR3: TGTGCCAGCAGGGCCGAGACAGGGGGTGCCACTGAAGCTTTCTTT. This translates into CASRAETGGATEAFF.

Comments on this clone: Other DNA sequences from this sample encode an identical CDR3 as well. The chain has TRBV5-1 and TRBJ1-2, with TRBD1 identical over 10 bases. The germline gives CDR1 SGHRS, CDR2 YFSETQ. This CDR3 spans 14 amino acids. Trimming cost V 4 bases and J 2 bases; bases outside gene matches: 2. CDR3 sequence: CASSPGQGNYGYTF. The CDR3 coding sequence is TGCGCCAGCAGCCCGGGACAGGGGAACTATGGCTACACCTTC.

This clone was found a few times. The chain combines TRBV3-1 (or the pseudogene TRBV3-2) with TRBJ2-2; TRBD1 matches 8 bases. Germline CDR1 and CDR2: LGHDT and YNNKEL (reference sequence). The V segment lost 4 bases and the J segment 4 bases; nucleotides outside the gene matches: 2. This CDR3 is built from 14 residues. DNA for the CDR3: TGTGCCAGCAGCCCGACAGGGGTCACCGGGGAGCTGTTTTTT. Translated, it gives CASSPTGVTGELFF.

The gene calls are TRBV12-3 or TRBV12-4 and TRBJ1-1; D is possibly TRBD1 (6 bases). V was clipped by 5 bases and J by 5 bases, with 12 bases between them. The CDR3 is 13 residues long. CDR3 region: CASSQGWKTEAFF. The CDR3 DNA sequence: TGTGCCAGCAGTCAGGGGTGGAAAACTGAAGCTTTCTTT.

The J gene is TRBJ1-6, the V gene TRBV30; D possibly corresponds to TRBD1 (5 bases). The CDR3 runs to 16 residues. V was shortened by 4 bases and J by 4 bases, with 17 bases between the two germline ends. The germline CDR1 and CDR2 sequences are GTSNPN and SVGIG (reference sequence). The CDR3 spells CAWKDYGGGYNSPLHF. The CDR3 DNA follows: TGTGCCTGGAAGGACTACGGGGGGGGGTATAATTCACCCCTCCACTTT.

The sample holds one count of this clone. V gene TRBV7-2 combines with J gene TRBJ2-5; 8 positions match TRBD2. The V gene's germline CDR1 is SGHTA and CDR2 FQGNSA. CDR3 length: 17 amino acids. The V gene end was trimmed by 5 bases and the J gene end by 4 bases; junction bases not matched to a gene: 15. The CDR3 loop is CASSQTLPGGPGETQYF. DNA for the CDR3: TGTGCCAGCAGCCAGACTCTTCCGGGGGGGCCGGGAGAGACCCAGTACTTC.

The V and J genes are TRBV5-1 and TRBJ1-2; tentatively, D is TRBD1 (6 bases). Trimming stripped 4 bases from V and 2 bases from J, with 15 bases between. The CDR3 extends over 15 amino acids. Germline V gene data show CDR1 as SGHRS and CDR2 as YFSETQ. CDR3 loop: CASSKGLQGNYGYTF. DNA of the CDR3: TGCGCCAGCAGCAAGGGTTTACAGGGAAACTATGGCTACACCTTC.

CDR3: CASHEGTTITGELFF. The CDR3 coding sequence is TGTGCCAGCCATGAGGGGACTACAATAACCGGGGAGCTGTTTTTT. The chain uses TRBV5-4 and TRBJ2-2, with 7 bases matching TRBD2. CDR3 size: 15 residues. Germline V gene sequence: CDR1 SGHNT, CDR2 YYREEE (reference sequence). V lost 7 bases to trimming and J lost 5 bases; unmatched junction nucleotides: 11.

The J gene is TRBJ2-7, the V gene TRBV11-2; tentatively, D is TRBD1 (5 bases). CDR1 SGHAT and CDR2 FQNNGV come from the germline V gene. V was clipped by 5 bases and J by 0 bases, with 11 bases between them. The CDR3 extends over 14 amino acids. The CDR3 is CASSPDRDSYEQYF. The CDR3 DNA sequence: TGTGCCAGCAGCCCTGACAGAGACTCCTACGAGCAGTACTTC.

The chain joins TRBV10-3 to TRBJ2-2, with TRBD1 matching 8 bases. V lost 6 bases to trimming and J lost 3 bases; unmatched junction nucleotides: 6. Germline V gene data show CDR1 as ENHRY and CDR2 as SYGVKD. The CDR3 sequence is 15 residues long. For the CDR3, the DNA is TGTGCCATCAGGGGGGCAGGGGGCGACACCGGGGAGCTGTTTTTT. Translation gives CAIRGAGGDTGELFF.